These 31 T cell receptor beta chains share one sample of origin, sequenced in a study of blood T cell repertoires in COVID-19. Here immunoSEQ multiplex PCR was the method, and the copy in TCRdb shows in-frame clones only, minus some. Among roughly 43,000 clones, around 79% were seen once, and the ten largest hold under 25%. The sequenced sample was peripheral blood. The receptors derive from a woman in her sixties or seventies with acute or convalescent COVID-19.

This clone was recorded once. The chain uses TRBV19 and TRBJ1-5; D perhaps matches TRBD1 (6 bases). The CDR3 loop spans 17 amino acids. The V gene lost 2 bases and the J gene lost 0 bases, with 14 bases spanning the gap. Germline V gene sequence: CDR1 LNHDA, CDR2 SQIVND (reference sequence). The chain's CDR3 is CASSIRGPGVSNQPQHF. The CDR3 DNA follows: TGTGCCAGTAGTATAAGGGGACCAGGGGTTAGCAATCAGCCCCAGCATTTT. The whole variable domain, remainder taken from reference TRBV19 and TRBJ1-5, is DGGITQSPKYLFRKEGQNVTLSCEQNLNHDAMYWYRQDPGQGLRLIYYSQIVNDFQKGDIAEGYSVSREKKESFPLTVTSAQKNPTAFYLCASSIRGPGVSNQPQHFGDGTRLSIL.

The rearrangement joins TRBV7-3 to TRBJ1-1, with 7 bases that match TRBD1. Germline V gene sequence: CDR1 SGHTA, CDR2 FQGTGA. Trimming removed 1 base from V and 5 bases from J; junction bases left unmatched: 4. This CDR3 spans 14 amino acids. In DNA, the CDR3 is TGTGCCAGCAGCTTAATGGCAGGGGGTACTGAAGCTTTCTTT. Encoded protein: CASSLMAGGTEAFF.

CDR3 coding DNA: TGTGCCAGCAGCTTGCTGGACAGGGGTGGAAACACCATATATTTT. Its protein product is CASSLLDRGGNTIYF. The V call is TRBV7-9, the J call TRBJ1-3, with TRBD1 matching over 9 bases. Germline V lookup: CDR1 SEHNR, CDR2 FQNEAQ (reference sequence). Trimming removed 3 bases from V and 3 bases from J; junction bases left unmatched: 3. The CDR3 has 15 residues.

This chain uses TRBV18 with TRBJ1-5, with 11 bases that match TRBD1. Germline V gene data show CDR1 as KGHSH and CDR2 as LQKENI. CDR3 length equals 16 residues. V lost 5 bases to trimming and J lost 4 bases; unmatched junction nucleotides: 7. This CDR3 is CASSSGQGARNQPQHF. In nucleotides, the CDR3 is TGTGCCAGCTCATCTGGACAGGGGGCCAGAAATCAGCCCCAGCATTTT.

The V and J genes are TRBV27 and TRBJ2-3; 9 bases line up with TRBD2. Germline loops: CDR1 MNHEY, CDR2 SMNVEV (reference sequence). V lost 5 bases to trimming and J lost 5 bases; unmatched junction nucleotides: 2. There are 13 residues in the CDR3. The CDR3 is CASSHSGGDTQYF. For the CDR3, the DNA is TGTGCCAGCAGTCATAGCGGGGGAGATACGCAGTATTTT.

This clone was counted between two and nine times. The chain joins TRBV20-1 to TRBJ1-1; D is perhaps TRBD1 (5 bases). CDR3 length equals 11 residues. Germline assignment: CDR1 DFQATT and CDR2 SNEGSKA (reference sequence). With 2 bases removed from V and 8 bases from J, the gap between germline ends came to 9 bases. The CDR3 sequence is CSARRTLEAFF. CDR3 DNA sequence: TGCAGTGCTAGACGGACACTAGAAGCTTTCTTT.

On this clone itself: A read error may produce the germline difference seen at one junction end. V and J are TRBV5-1 and TRBJ1-2; 9 positions agree with TRBD1. The CDR3 runs to 13 residues. The germline CDR1 and CDR2 sequences are SGHRS and YFSETQ. The CDR3 sequence: CASTLGQGSGYTF. The CDR3, as DNA: TGCGCCAGCACCTTGGGACAGGGAAGTGGCTACACCTTC.

The rearrangement joins TRBV3-1 (or the pseudogene TRBV3-2) to TRBJ2-7; tentatively, D is TRBD2 (5 bases). Trimming pared 4 bases from V and 4 bases from J, leaving 14 bases between. The CDR3 has 14 amino acids. Per the germline V gene, CDR1 is LGHDT and CDR2 is YNNKEL (reference sequence). CDR3 DNA sequence: TGTGCCAGCAGCCGTCGAGGGTTGGGGTACGAGCAGTACTTC. Protein: CASSRRGLGYEQYF.

The chain combines TRBV5-5 with TRBJ2-1; D gene ambiguous. The germline gives CDR1 SGHKS, CDR2 YYEKEE (reference sequence). The CDR3 consists of 14 residues. V lost 0 bases to trimming and J lost 4 bases, with 8 bases between them. DNA of the CDR3: TGTGCCAGCAGCTTGGACAGAGTATACAATGAGCAGTTCTTC. It is translated as CASSLDRVYNEQFF.

The chain recombines TRBV2 with TRBJ1-2; 11 nucleotides line up with TRBD1. The CDR3 has 15 amino acids. V dropped 2 bases and J dropped 6; count of bases not matched to a gene: 5. The germline V gene has CDR1 SNHLY and CDR2 FYNNEI. The CDR3 loop is CASSERTGGADGYTF. CDR3 bases: TGTGCCAGCAGTGAAAGGACAGGGGGCGCGGATGGCTACACCTTC. The full variable domain, rest sourced from reference TRBV2 and TRBJ1-2, is EPEVTQTPSHQVTQMGQEVILRCVPISNHLYFYWYRQILGQKVEFLVSFYNNEISEKSEIFDDQFSVERPDGSNFTLKIRSTKLEDSAMYFCASSERTGGADGYTFGSGTRLTVV.

This chain uses TRBV7-9 with TRBJ1-2, with D tentatively TRBD1 (6 bases). The CDR3 is 16 amino acids. Germline V lookup: CDR1 SEHNR, CDR2 FQNEAQ (reference sequence). V lost 2 bases and J 0 bases, leaving 13 bases between the germline ends. CDR3 sequence reads: CASSLPGTQTNYGYTF. The CDR3 bases are TGTGCCAGCAGCTTACCCGGGACACAAACTAACTATGGCTACACCTTC.

The chain is built from TRBV7-2 and TRBJ2-2; D unresolved. The CDR3 runs to 13 residues. The germline gives CDR1 SGHTA, CDR2 FQGNSA. The V end lost 0 bases, the J end lost 6 bases, and 5 bases lay between the germline ends. The CDR3 DNA follows: TGTGCCAGCAGCTTAGCGTCCGCCGGGGAGCTGTTTTTT. Its protein product is CASSLASAGELFF.

The chain carries TRBV19 and TRBJ2-1; the D gene is possibly TRBD1 (6 bases). Germline V gene data show CDR1 as LNHDA and CDR2 as SQIVND (reference sequence). Trimming pared 1 base from V and 8 bases from J, leaving 9 bases between. CDR3 length: 13 amino acids. The CDR3 DNA sequence: TGTGCCAGTAGTATAGCCAGGGGACATGAGCAGTTCTTC. Protein product: CASSIARGHEQFF.

This clone was recorded a few times. The V gene is TRBV14, the J gene TRBJ1-4, with D unclear. Germline lookup yields CDR1 SGHDN and CDR2 FVKESK. V gave up 0 bases and J gave up 5 bases, with 10 bases separating them. The length of the CDR3 is 15 residues. The CDR3 loop reads CASSQERLTNEKLFF. CDR3 bases: TGTGCCAGCAGCCAAGAACGACTGACGAATGAAAAACTGTTTTTT.

The chain joins TRBV25-1 to TRBJ1-3; 7 bases agree with TRBD1. CDR3 length: 17 residues. The germline V gene encodes CDR1 MGHDK and CDR2 SYGVNS. V dropped 0 bases and J dropped 0; count of bases not matched to a gene: 5. The CDR3 reads CASSEYSGQLSGNTIYF. The CDR3 DNA sequence: TGTGCCAGCAGTGAATATTCGGGACAGCTCTCTGGAAACACCATATATTTT.

The chain joins TRBV4-3 to TRBJ1-1, with a possible D match to TRBD1 (5 bases). Trimming removed 0 bases at V and 3 bases at J, with 11 bases between. The CDR3 covers 15 residues. Germline V gene sequence: CDR1 LGHNA, CDR2 YSLEER. CDR3 sequence: CASSQDRQGYTEAFF. DNA of the CDR3: TGCGCCAGCAGCCAAGATCGCCAGGGTTACACTGAAGCTTTCTTT.

The V call is TRBV9, the J call TRBJ1-2; D gene unclear. V was cut by 6 bases and J by 2 bases, with 8 bases left in between. CDR3 size: 12 residues. Germline CDR1 SGDLS, CDR2 YYNGEE. The CDR3 loop reads CASTSRNYGYTF. The CDR3 DNA reads TGTGCCAGCACATCGAGGAACTATGGCTACACCTTC.

This rearrangement joins TRBV3-1 (or the pseudogene TRBV3-2) to TRBJ1-6, with D perhaps TRBD1 (6 bases). Germline V lookup: CDR1 LGHDT, CDR2 YNNKEL (reference sequence). The CDR3 spans 17 residues. The V and J ends lost 1 base and 9 bases respectively, with 19 bases between them. CDR3 coding DNA: TGTGCCAGCAGCCAAGGCCCGGCGGGAGGGGGTAGTTCACCCCTCCACTTT. Residues: CASSQGPAGGGSSPLHF.

The chain carries TRBV14 and TRBJ2-3, with D possibly TRBD2 on 5 matching bases. Germline CDR1 and CDR2: SGHDN and FVKESK. The V gene lost 4 bases and the J gene lost 2 bases, with 16 bases spanning the gap. The CDR3 covers 16 residues. The CDR3 DNA follows: TGTGCCAGCAGCCTGCGAGCCAGCGGTTACACAGATACGCAGTATTTT. It codes for CASSLRASGYTDTQYF.

The chain couples TRBV3-1 (or the pseudogene TRBV3-2) to TRBJ1-1; D not certain. The CDR3 has 14 residues. Germline V lookup: CDR1 LGHDT, CDR2 YNNKEL (reference sequence). Between the trimmed V and J ends, which lost 3 bases and 2 bases, there was a span of 10 bases. CDR3 in DNA: TGTGCCAGCAGCCAGAACAACGTAAACACTGAAGCTTTCTTT. It is translated as CASSQNNVNTEAFF.

The chain has TRBV7-2 and TRBJ1-2, with D possibly TRBD1 on 6 matching bases. CDR3 size: 13 residues. Per germline, CDR1 SGHTA and CDR2 FQGNSA. V was pared by 3 bases and J by 3 bases, with 8 bases between. Here the CDR3 DNA reads TGTGCCAGCAGCTTCAGGGGCGACTATGGCTACACCTTC. This gives the protein CASSFRGDYGYTF.

The sample holds a few counts of this clone. This chain connects TRBV4-1 to TRBJ2-1; D is unresolved. This CDR3 is built from 15 residues. Germline V lookup: CDR1 MGHRA, CDR2 YSYEKL. V was cut by 0 bases and J by 6 bases, with 12 bases left in between. The CDR3 nucleotides read TGCGCCAGCAGCCAAGATATTGCCGCCGGCAATGAGCAGTTCTTC. Translating gives CASSQDIAAGNEQFF.

This sequence joins TRBV7-2 and TRBJ1-1; 7 positions agree with TRBD1. The V gene end was trimmed by 5 bases and the J gene end by 5 bases; junction bases not matched to a gene: 5. The CDR3 is 13 residues long. Germline CDR1 is SGHTA and CDR2 is FQGNSA. CDR3 region: CASSQTGDTEAFF. CDR3 nucleotide sequence: TGTGCCAGCAGCCAAACAGGGGATACTGAAGCTTTCTTT.

The V and J genes are TRBV4-2 and TRBJ1-2; D not certain. The CDR3 runs 15 residues. V lost 0 bases, J lost 8 bases, and 16 bases lay in between. Germline-derived CDR1 and CDR2 are LGHNA and YNFKEQ. This CDR3 is CASSQDSRGNFGYTF. The CDR3 coding sequence is TGTGCCAGCAGCCAAGATAGTCGAGGGAACTTCGGCTACACCTTC.

The chain couples TRBV9 to TRBJ1-6; a weak D match, TRBD1 (5 bases). The germline gives CDR1 SGDLS, CDR2 YYNGEE. The CDR3 has 15 amino acids. V dropped 0 bases and J dropped 10 bases, with 14 bases sitting between them. The CDR3 loop reads CASSVGVGGRSPLHF. The CDR3 DNA reads as TGTGCCAGCAGCGTAGGGGTGGGGGGTAGATCACCCCTCCACTTT.

This clone was seen once. This chain uses TRBV11-2 with TRBJ1-2; TRBD1 matches 10 bases. This CDR3 comprises 13 residues. Germline V CDR1 and CDR2: SGHAT, FQNNGV. V lost 5 bases to trimming and J lost 8 bases; unmatched junction nucleotides: 5. The CDR3 coding sequence is TGTGCCAGCAGCGGGACAGGGGTGAACGGCTACACCTTC. Translation: CASSGTGVNGYTF.

The CDR3 sequence: CASSLARSGDQETQYF. The CDR3 DNA reads as TGTGCCAGCAGCTTGGCGCGGTCGGGGGACCAAGAGACCCAGTACTTC. The V and J genes are TRBV5-4 and TRBJ2-5; maybe TRBD2 (6 bases). Germline CDR1 reads SGHNT; CDR2 reads YYREEE (reference sequence). This CDR3 contains 16 residues. The ends were cut back, 0 bases at V and 0 bases at J, with 12 bases in the middle.

This chain joins TRBV2 and TRBJ2-3; 8 bases are a match to TRBD1. CDR1 is SNHLY, CDR2 FYNNEI, per germline. Losses at the gene ends were 7 bases for V and 2 bases for J; bases not matched to a gene: 8. The CDR3 loop spans 15 amino acids. CDR3 nucleotides: TGTGCCAGCATATACCGGGACAGGTTCACAGATACGCAGTATTTT. Protein sequence: CASIYRDRFTDTQYF.

The V and J genes are TRBV6-1 and TRBJ1-5; D is unclear. The V and J ends lost 3 bases and 4 bases respectively, with 16 bases between them. The CDR3 length is 16 residues. Germline V CDR1 and CDR2: MNHNS, SASEGT. The CDR3: CASSEVVAQTNQPQHF. The CDR3 nucleotides read TGTGCCAGCAGTGAGGTCGTTGCCCAAACTAATCAGCCCCAGCATTTT.

This clone is a singleton in its sample. The chain joins TRBV5-1 to TRBJ1-6; possibly TRBD1 for D (5 bases). This CDR3 comprises 13 residues. Trimming pared 7 bases from V and 7 bases from J, leaving 12 bases between. The germline V gene has CDR1 SGHRS and CDR2 YFSETQ. CDR3 residues: CASRDSENSPLHF. In DNA, the CDR3 is TGCGCCAGCCGTGACAGTGAAAATTCACCCCTCCACTTT.

This clone is judged hyperexpanded. J is TRBJ1-2 and V is TRBV7-2; 11 bases match TRBD1. The junction had 4 bases not matched to a gene; V was cut back by 2 bases and J by 8 bases. CDR1 SGHTA and CDR2 FQGNSA come from the germline V gene. The CDR3 covers 14 residues. CDR3 residues: CASSLRGQGEGYTF. CDR3 coding DNA: TGTGCCAGCAGCTTACGGGGACAGGGGGAAGGCTACACCTTC. Filled out from reference TRBV7-2 and TRBJ1-2, the complete variable domain reads GAGVSQSPSNKVTEKGKDVELRCDPISGHTALYWYRQSLGQGLEFLIYFQGNSAPDKSGLPSDRFSAERTGGSVSTLTIQRTQQEDSAVYLCASSLRGQGEGYTFGSGTRLTVV.